A selection of T cell receptor beta chains follows, all from one sample in a study of vaccination and CD4 T cells after COVID-19. TCRdb reprocessed the PCR reads with MiXCR, giving one entry per CDR3 protein. The sample lists about 7,000 distinct CDR3 sequences, roughly 50% occurring once. These TCRs' antigens remain unknown. Sample: CD4+ T cells from blood, cultured in vitro. The receptor source for this set is a human donor in good health. Both conserved end residues are part of each CDR3. The D gene is left open where the match is weak. Not all rows give a size; the values are once, few, many and, for expanded clones, a class.

.,.,TRBJ1-3,TRBV20-1,TGCAGTGCTAGAGGAGGCTCTGGAAACACCATATATTTT,CSARGGSGNTIYF
.,.,TRBJ1-2,TRBV19,TGTGCCAGTAGTATTTGGGAATCCGGCGGCTACACCTTC,CASSIWESGGYTF
.,TRBD2,TRBJ2-5,TRBV2,TGTGCCAGCAGAACAGGGACTAGCGGGGGTGAGACCCAGTACTTC,CASRTGTSGGETQYF
.,TRBD1,TRBJ1-2,TRBV29-1,TGCAGCGTCGCGGGACAGGGGAGAGATCGCTACACCTTC,CSVAGQGRDRYTF
.,.,TRBJ2-7,TRBV7-8,TGTGCCAGCAGCTTAAAGCGGGTCCCCTACGAGCAGTACTTC,CASSLKRVPYEQYF
.,.,TRBJ1-6,TRBV19,TGTGCCAGTAGTATTAGTGACAGTCACAATTCACCCCTCCACTTT,CASSISDSHNSPLHF
.,.,TRBJ2-1,TRBV30,TGTGCCTGGAGTGCGTTCAATGAGCAGTTCTTC,CAWSAFNEQFF
.,.,TRBJ1-5,TRBV19,TGTGCCAGTGGGGGGGGCTATAGCAATCAGCCCCAGCATTTT,CASGGGYSNQPQHF
.,TRBD2,TRBJ2-7,TRBV6-2/TRBV6-3,TGTGCCAGCAGTACTCGGACTAGCGGAGCCTACGAGCAGTACTTC,CASSTRTSGAYEQYF
.,.,TRBJ2-2,TRBV2,TGTGCCAGCAGTGAAGTTGACACCGGGGAGCTGTTTTTT,CASSEVDTGELFF
.,.,TRBJ1-6,TRBV12-3/TRBV12-4,TGTGCCAGCGGCCCCGGGGTTGTCGGTTCACCCCTCCACTTT,CASGPGVVGSPLHF
.,.,TRBJ1-2,TRBV6-1,TGTGCCAGCAGTGGGCTTCACCGGGACTCAGGCGGCGGCTACACCTTC,CASSGLHRDSGGGYTF
.,.,TRBJ2-2,TRBV30,TGTGCCCGGAGTGTACGGACTACCCACACCGGGGAGCTGTTTTTT,CARSVRTTHTGELFF
.,.,TRBJ2-5,TRBV6-5,TGTGCCAGCAGTTCCGGGGTGGAAGAGACCCAGTACTTC,CASSSGVEETQYF
.,.,TRBJ2-3,TRBV6-4,TGTGCCAGCAGTGCGCAGACCAGCACAGATACGCAGTATTTT,CASSAQTSTDTQYF
once,TRBD2,TRBJ2-3,TRBV6-1,TGTGCCAGCATGAAAGGAGCGGGAGGTGGGGGAGATACGCAGTATTTT,CASMKGAGGGGDTQYF
.,.,TRBJ1-2,TRBV20-1,TGCAGTGCTCTGGCAGGGTATGGCGATGGCTACACCTTC,CSALAGYGDGYTF
few,.,TRBJ2-2,TRBV6-1,TGTGCCAGCAGACCTGACGGGACCTCTACCGGGGAGCTGTTTTTT,CASRPDGTSTGELFF
large,TRBD1,TRBJ1-1,TRBV30,TGTGCCTGGAGTCCGCAGGGGGCTGGTACTGAAGCTTTCTTT,CAWSPQGAGTEAFF
few,.,TRBJ1-2,TRBV6-1,TGTGCCAGCAGTGAAATATCGGCAGCGAACTATGGCTACACCTTC,CASSEISAANYGYTF
.,.,TRBJ1-2,TRBV6-1,TGTGCCAGCAGCCGGGACACAACTAACTATGGCTACACCTTC,CASSRDTTNYGYTF
.,.,TRBJ1-6,TRBV27,TGTGCCAGCAGGACTTTTGAGGAGAGCTCCTATAATTCACCCCTCCACTTT,CASRTFEESSYNSPLHF
.,TRBD1,TRBJ1-2,TRBV6-1,TGTGCCAGCAGTGAGAAGAACAGGGGGCTTAACTATGGCTACACCTTC,CASSEKNRGLNYGYTF
.,.,TRBJ2-3,TRBV11-3,TGTGCCAGCAGCTTATCCGGGGGCACAGATACGCAGTATTTT,CASSLSGGTDTQYF
.,.,TRBJ1-5,TRBV19,TGTGCCAGTAGTCCGGGGAGGCACCTTAGCAATCAGCCCCAGCATTTT,CASSPGRHLSNQPQHF
once,TRBD1,TRBJ2-7,TRBV10-2,TGCGCCAGCAAAACGGGACAGGGTTTCGACGAGCAGTACTTC,CASKTGQGFDEQYF